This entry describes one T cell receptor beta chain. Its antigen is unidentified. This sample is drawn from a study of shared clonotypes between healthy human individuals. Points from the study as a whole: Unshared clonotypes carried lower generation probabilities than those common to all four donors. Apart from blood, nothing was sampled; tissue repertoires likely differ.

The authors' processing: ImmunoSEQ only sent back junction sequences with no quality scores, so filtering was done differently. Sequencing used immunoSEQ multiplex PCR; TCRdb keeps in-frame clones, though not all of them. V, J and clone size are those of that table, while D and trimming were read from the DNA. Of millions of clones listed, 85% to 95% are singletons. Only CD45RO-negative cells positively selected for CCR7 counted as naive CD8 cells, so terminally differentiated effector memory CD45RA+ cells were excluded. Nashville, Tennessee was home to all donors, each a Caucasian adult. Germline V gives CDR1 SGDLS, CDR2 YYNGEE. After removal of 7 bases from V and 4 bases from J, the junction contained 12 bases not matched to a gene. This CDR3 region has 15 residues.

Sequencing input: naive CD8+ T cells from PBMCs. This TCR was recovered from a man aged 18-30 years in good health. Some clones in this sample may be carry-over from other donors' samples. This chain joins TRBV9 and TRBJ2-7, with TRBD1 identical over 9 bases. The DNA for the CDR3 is TGTGCCAGCCCCTTGCCGGGACAGGGCTTTTACGAGCAGTACTTC. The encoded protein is CASPLPGQGFYEQYF. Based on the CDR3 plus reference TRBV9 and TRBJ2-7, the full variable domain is DSGVTQTPKHLITATGQRVTLRCSPRSGDLSVYWYQQSLDQGLQFLIQYYNGEERAKGNILERFSAQQFPDLHSELNLSSLELGDSALYFCASPLPGQGFYEQYFGPGTRLTVT.